What follows is one TCR beta chain and its context. Its target is unknown. The table came from immunoSEQ multiplex PCR; TCRdb's copy has only in-frame clones and leaves some out. The profile shows tens of thousands of clones, about 68% of them singletons. Focal radiation was given together with CTLA-4 blockade (ipilimumab) to patients with chemo-refractory metastatic non-small-cell lung cancer. This sample is drawn from a study of radiotherapy plus CTLA-4 blockade in lung cancer. Study results and caveats: TCR clones of tumor origin grew in blood after radiotherapy plus ipilimumab.

The CDR3 has 11 amino acids. CDR1 and CDR2 from the germline V gene are SGHNT and YYREEE (reference sequence). Deletions cut 3 bases from V and 2 bases from J, with 3 bases between. The input for sequencing was peripheral blood, taken from a patient treated with radiotherapy plus ipilimumab. This rearrangement joins TRBV5-4 to TRBJ2-7; no reliable D call. This receptor was identified in a human donor with non-small cell lung cancer who had stable disease on radiotherapy plus ipilimumab. CDR3 region: CASSSAYEQYF. CDR3 nucleotide sequence: TGTGCCAGCAGCTCTGCCTACGAGCAGTACTTC.